This TCR beta chain stems from a study of T cell responses to AZD1222 COVID-19 vaccine. General study findings and limits: Only after the peak T cell response were repertoires sampled. White British ancestry dominated among donors, who included more females, and clonal diversity was possibly underestimated.

Worth noting for this clone: Its specificity is not known.

The assay was immunoSEQ multiplex PCR, and TCRdb's table has in-frame clones only and misses some. Of about 100,000 clones in the sample, 75% to 90% were seen once. The CDR3 runs to 12 residues. The V gene's germline CDR1 is GTSNPN and CDR2 SVGIG (reference sequence). Trimming took 3 bases from V and 7 from J, leaving 12 bases between them. The genes are TRBV30 and TRBJ1-2; D gene uncertain. Sequencing used peripheral blood, obtained on day 0 of AZD1222 vaccination. This clonotype was sampled from an adult in good health. CDR3 sequence reads: CAWSEPPGGYTF. CDR3 nucleotide sequence: TGTGCCTGGAGCGAACCCCCCGGTGGCTACACCTTC.